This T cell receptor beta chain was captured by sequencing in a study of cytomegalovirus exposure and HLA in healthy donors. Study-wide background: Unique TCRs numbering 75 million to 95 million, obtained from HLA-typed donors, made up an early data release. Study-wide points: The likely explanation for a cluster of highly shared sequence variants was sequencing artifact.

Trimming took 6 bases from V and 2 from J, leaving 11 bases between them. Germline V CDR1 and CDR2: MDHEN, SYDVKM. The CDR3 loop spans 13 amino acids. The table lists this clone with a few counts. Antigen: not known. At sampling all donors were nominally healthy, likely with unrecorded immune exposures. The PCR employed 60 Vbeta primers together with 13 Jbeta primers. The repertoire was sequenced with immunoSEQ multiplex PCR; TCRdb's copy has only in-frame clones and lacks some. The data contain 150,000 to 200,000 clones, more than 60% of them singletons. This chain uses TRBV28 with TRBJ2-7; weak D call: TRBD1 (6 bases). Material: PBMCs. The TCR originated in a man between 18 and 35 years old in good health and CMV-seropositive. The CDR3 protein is CASSPQGPYEQYF. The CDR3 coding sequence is TGTGCCAGCAGCCCACAGGGTCCCTACGAGCAGTACTTC.